This is a list of T cell receptor beta chains from one sample in a study of identical twins. TCRdb re-analysed the 5' RACE reads in MiXCR, keeping a single row per CDR3 protein. The data show roughly 770,000 distinct CDR3 sequences, around a sixth seen once. The same sample was also studied in work on T cells expressing NK-cell markers.

Sequenced material: PBMCs. Receptors were obtained from a woman between 18 and 29 years old in good health. The CDR3 runs from the conserved cysteine through the conserved F or W. D genes are given only for firm matches. Clone sizes are given selectively: once, few, many, or a class where the clone is expanded.

abundance	v_gene	j_gene	d_gene	CDR3nt	CDR3aa
-	TRBV20-1	TRBJ2-7	-	TGCAGTGCTCGGGACGGTGAATACGAGCAGTACTTC	CSARDGEYEQYF
-	TRBV6-1	TRBJ2-3	-	TGTGCCAGCAGTGAAGGTACGGCAGATACGCAGTATTTT	CASSEGTADTQYF
many	TRBV10-3	TRBJ2-2	TRBD1	TGTGCCATCAGTGGACCGGGACAGGGGCTAACCGGGGAGCTGTTTTTT	CAISGPGQGLTGELFF
few	TRBV5-1	TRBJ2-1	-	TGCGCCAGCAGCTTTGCCCAGCCCAATGAGCAGTTCTTC	CASSFAQPNEQFF
few	TRBV9	TRBJ2-1	TRBD2	TGTGCCAGCAGCGCGGGACTAGCGAACTCCTACAATGAGCAGTTCTTC	CASSAGLANSYNEQFF
-	TRBV5-6	TRBJ1-2	-	TGTGCCAGCAGTAATCGCCCGGGACACCTCTATGGCTACACCTTC	CASSNRPGHLYGYTF
few	TRBV10-3	TRBJ2-7	TRBD1	TGTGCCATCAGTGAGTCTAGGGACAGGGGCGAGCAGTACTTC	CAISESRDRGEQYF
-	TRBV20-1	TRBJ1-4	-	TGCAGTGCCAACCACGGGGCGGCTAATGAAAAACTGTTTTTT	CSANHGAANEKLFF
few	TRBV6-1	TRBJ1-2	-	TGTGCCAGCAGTGAGACGTTCTATGGCTACACCTTC	CASSETFYGYTF
-	TRBV20-1	TRBJ1-6	-	TGCAGTGCTAGAGATGTCGCCGTGCCCCTCCACTTT	CSARDVAVPLHF
few	TRBV29-1	TRBJ2-2	-	TGCAGCGTTGGCGGATTATTTTCCGGGGAGCTGTTTTTT	CSVGGLFSGELFF
few	TRBV5-1	TRBJ2-1	TRBD2	TGCGCCAGCAGCTTGGCCCGCGGCGGGAGCTCCTACAATGAGCAGTTCTTC	CASSLARGGSSYNEQFF
few	TRBV7-2	TRBJ2-1	TRBD2	TGTGCCAGCAGCTTAGTGATGGGACTAGGGAACAATGAGCAGTTCTTC	CASSLVMGLGNNEQFF